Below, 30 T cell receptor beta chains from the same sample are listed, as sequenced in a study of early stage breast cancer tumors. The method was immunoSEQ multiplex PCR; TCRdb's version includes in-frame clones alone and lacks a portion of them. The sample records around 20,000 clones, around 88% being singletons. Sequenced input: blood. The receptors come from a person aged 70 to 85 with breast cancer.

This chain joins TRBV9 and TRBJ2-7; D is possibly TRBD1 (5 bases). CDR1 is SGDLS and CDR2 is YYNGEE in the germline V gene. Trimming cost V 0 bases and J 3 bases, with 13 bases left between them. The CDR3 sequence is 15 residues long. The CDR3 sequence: CASSVGGAAFYEQYF. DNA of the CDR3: TGTGCCAGCAGCGTAGGGGGCGCAGCGTTCTACGAGCAGTACTTC.

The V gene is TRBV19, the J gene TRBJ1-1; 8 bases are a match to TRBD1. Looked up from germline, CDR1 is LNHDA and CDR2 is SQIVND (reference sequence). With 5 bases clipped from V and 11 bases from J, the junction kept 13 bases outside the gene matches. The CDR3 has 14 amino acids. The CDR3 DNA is TGTGCCAGTAGTGACGGACAGGGTGTGTCCGTTGCTTTCTTT. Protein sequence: CASSDGQGVSVAFF.

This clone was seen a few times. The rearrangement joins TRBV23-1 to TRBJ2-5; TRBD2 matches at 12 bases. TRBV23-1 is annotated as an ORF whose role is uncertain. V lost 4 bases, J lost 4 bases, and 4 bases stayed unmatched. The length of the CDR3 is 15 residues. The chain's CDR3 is CASSRAGLAGETQYF. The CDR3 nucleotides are TGCGCCAGCAGTCGGGCGGGACTAGCGGGAGAGACCCAGTACTTC.

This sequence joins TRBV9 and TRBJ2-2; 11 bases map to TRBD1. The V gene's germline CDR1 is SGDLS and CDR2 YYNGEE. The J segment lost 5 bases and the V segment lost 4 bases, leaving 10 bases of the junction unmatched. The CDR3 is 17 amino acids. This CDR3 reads CASSTSRDRGGTGELFF. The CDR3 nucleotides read TGTGCCAGCAGCACCTCACGGGACAGGGGGGGGACCGGGGAGCTGTTTTTT.

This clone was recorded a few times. The CDR3 bases are TGTGCCAGCTCACCATCACAGGGCGGCACTGAAGCTTTCTTT. Translating gives CASSPSQGGTEAFF. The chain combines TRBV18 with TRBJ1-1, with a possible D match to TRBD1 (6 bases). V was pared by 2 bases and J by 4 bases, with 11 bases between. The CDR3 is 14 amino acids. Germline values: CDR1 KGHSH, CDR2 LQKENI.

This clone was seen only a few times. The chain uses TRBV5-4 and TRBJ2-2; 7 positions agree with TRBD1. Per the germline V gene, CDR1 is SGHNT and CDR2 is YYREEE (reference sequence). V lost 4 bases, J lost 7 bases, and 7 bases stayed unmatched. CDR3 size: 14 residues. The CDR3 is CASSPEGASGELFF. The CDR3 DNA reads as TGTGCCAGCAGCCCTGAGGGGGCCAGCGGGGAGCTGTTTTTT.

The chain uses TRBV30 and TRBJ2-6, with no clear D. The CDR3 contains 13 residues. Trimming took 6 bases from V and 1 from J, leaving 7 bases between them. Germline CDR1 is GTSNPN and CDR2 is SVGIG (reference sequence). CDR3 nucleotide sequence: TGTGCCTGTCAGTGGTCTGGGGCCAACGTCCTGACTTTC. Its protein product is CACQWSGANVLTF.

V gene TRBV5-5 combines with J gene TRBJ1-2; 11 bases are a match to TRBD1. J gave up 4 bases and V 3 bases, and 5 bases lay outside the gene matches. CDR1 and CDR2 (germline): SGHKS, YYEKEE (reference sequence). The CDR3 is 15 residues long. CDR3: CASSWDRGVGYGYTF. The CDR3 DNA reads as TGTGCCAGCAGCTGGGACAGGGGGGTTGGCTATGGCTACACCTTC.

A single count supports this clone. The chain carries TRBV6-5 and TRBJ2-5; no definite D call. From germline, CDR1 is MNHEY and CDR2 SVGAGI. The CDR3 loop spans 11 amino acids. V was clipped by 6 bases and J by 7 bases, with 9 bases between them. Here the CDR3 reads CASSQFGTQYF. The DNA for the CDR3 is TGTGCCAGCAGCCAGTTTGGGACCCAGTACTTC.

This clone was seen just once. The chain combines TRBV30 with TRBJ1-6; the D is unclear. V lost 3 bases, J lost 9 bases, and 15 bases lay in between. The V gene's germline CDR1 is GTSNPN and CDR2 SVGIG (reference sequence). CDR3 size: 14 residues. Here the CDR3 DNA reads TGTGCCTGGAGGGTAACGGGTACGGGTTCACCCCTCCACTTT. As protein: CAWRVTGTGSPLHF.

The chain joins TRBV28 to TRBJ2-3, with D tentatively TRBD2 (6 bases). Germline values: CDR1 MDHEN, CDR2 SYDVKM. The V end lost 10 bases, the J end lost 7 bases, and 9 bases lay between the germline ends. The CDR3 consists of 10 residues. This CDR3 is CATEGNTQYF. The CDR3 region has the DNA TGTGCCACGGAGGGGAATACGCAGTATTTT.

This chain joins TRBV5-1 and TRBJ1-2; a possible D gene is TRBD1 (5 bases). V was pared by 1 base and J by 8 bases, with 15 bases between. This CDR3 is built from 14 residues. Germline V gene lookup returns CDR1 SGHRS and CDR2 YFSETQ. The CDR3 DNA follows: TGCGCCAGCAGCTTGAGGGGCGAGTTAGGGGGCTACACCTTC. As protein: CASSLRGELGGYTF.

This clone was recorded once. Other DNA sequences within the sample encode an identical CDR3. Here the CDR3 reads CASSIPGQGARQPQHF. The CDR3 DNA reads TGTGCCAGTAGTATACCCGGACAGGGGGCTCGGCAGCCCCAGCATTTT. The genes are TRBV19 and TRBJ1-5, with 11 bases identical to TRBD1. V trimming: 2 bases; J trimming: 7 bases; junction bases outside the gene matches: 7. Germline loops: CDR1 LNHDA, CDR2 SQIVND (reference sequence). The CDR3 is 16 amino acids.

The CDR3 DNA is TGTGCCAGCAGTTTTATCGGGGCTAATGAAAAACTGTTTTTT. Translated: CASSFIGANEKLFF. The chain uses TRBV28 and TRBJ1-4; no firm D call. In germline, CDR1 is MDHEN, CDR2 SYDVKM. The V and J ends lost 3 bases and 3 bases respectively, with 8 bases between them. There are 14 residues in the CDR3.

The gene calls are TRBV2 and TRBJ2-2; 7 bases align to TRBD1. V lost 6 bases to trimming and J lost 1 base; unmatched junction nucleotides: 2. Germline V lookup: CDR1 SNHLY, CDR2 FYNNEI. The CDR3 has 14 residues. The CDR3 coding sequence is TGTGCCAGCAGACGACAGGGGAACACCGGGGAGCTGTTTTTT. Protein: CASRRQGNTGELFF.

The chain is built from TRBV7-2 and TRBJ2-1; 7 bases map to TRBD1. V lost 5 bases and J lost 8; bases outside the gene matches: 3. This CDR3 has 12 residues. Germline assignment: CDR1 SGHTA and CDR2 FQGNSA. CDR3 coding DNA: TGTGCCAGCAGCCGGGACAGCCATGAGCAGTTCTTC. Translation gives CASSRDSHEQFF.

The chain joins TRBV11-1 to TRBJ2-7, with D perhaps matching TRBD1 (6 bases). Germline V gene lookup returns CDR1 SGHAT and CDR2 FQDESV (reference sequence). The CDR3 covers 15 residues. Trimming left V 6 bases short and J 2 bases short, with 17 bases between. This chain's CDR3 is CASSKGSGQTYEQYF. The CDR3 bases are TGTGCCAGCAGTAAAGGGTCGGGACAAACCTACGAGCAGTACTTC. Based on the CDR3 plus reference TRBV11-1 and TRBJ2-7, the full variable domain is EAEVAQSPRYKITEKSQAVAFWCDPISGHATLYWYRQILGQGPELLVQFQDESVVDDSQLPKDRFSAERLKGVDSTLKIQPAELGDSAMYLCASSKGSGQTYEQYFGPGTRLTVT.

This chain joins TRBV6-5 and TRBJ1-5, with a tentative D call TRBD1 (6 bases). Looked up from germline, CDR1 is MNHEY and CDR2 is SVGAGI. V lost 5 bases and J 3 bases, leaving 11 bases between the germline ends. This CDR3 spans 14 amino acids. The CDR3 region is CASSERQVNQPQHF. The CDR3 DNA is TGTGCCAGCAGTGAGCGACAGGTCAATCAGCCCCAGCATTTT.

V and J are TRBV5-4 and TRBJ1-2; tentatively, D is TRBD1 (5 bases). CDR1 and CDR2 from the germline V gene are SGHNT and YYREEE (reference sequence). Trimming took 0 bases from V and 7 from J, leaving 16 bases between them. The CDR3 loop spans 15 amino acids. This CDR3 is CASSLAGGRGGGYTF. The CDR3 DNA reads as TGTGCCAGCAGCTTGGCCGGGGGACGAGGCGGTGGCTACACCTTC.

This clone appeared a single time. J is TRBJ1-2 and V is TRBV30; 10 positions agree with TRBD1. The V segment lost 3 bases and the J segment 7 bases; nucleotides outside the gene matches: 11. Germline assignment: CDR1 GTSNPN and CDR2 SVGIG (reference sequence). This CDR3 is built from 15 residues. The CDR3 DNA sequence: TGTGCCTGGAGCTCCCGGGACAGGGGTCCGTTTGGCTACACCTTC. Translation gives CAWSSRDRGPFGYTF.

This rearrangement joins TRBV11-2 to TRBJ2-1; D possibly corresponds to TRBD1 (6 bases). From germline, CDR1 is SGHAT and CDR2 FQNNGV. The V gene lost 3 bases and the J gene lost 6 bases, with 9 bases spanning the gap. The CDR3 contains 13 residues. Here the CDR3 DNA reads TGTGCCAGCAGCTTGAACAGGGTCAATGAGCAGTTCTTC. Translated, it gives CASSLNRVNEQFF. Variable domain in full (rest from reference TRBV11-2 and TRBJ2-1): EAGVAQSPRYKIIEKRQSVAFWCNPISGHATLYWYQQILGQGPKLLIQFQNNGVVDDSQLPKDRFSAERLKGVDSTLKIQPAKLEDSAVYLCASSLNRVNEQFFGPGTRLTVL.

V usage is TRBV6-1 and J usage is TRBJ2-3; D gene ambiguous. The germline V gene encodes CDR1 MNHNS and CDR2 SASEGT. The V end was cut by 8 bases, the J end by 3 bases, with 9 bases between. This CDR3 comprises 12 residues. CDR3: CASVEITDTQYF. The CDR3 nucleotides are TGTGCCAGCGTCGAGATTACAGATACGCAGTATTTT.

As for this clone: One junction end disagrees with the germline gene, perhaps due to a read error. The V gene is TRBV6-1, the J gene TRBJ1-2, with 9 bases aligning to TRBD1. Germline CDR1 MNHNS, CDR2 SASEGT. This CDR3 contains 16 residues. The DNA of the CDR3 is TGTGCCAGCAGTCAAGCCAGGACAGGGGAGACCTATGGCTACACCTTC. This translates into CASSQARTGETYGYTF.

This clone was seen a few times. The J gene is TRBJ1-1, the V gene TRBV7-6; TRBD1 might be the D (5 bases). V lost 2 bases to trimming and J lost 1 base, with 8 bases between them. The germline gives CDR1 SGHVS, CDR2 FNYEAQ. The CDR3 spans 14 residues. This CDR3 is CASSLWQGNTEAFF. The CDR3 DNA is TGTGCCAGCAGCTTATGGCAGGGGAACACTGAAGCTTTCTTT. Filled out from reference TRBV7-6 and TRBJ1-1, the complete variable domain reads GAGVSQSPRYKVTKRGQDVALRCDPISGHVSLYWYRQALGQGPEFLTYFNYEAQQDKSGLPNDRFSAERPEGSISTLTIQRTEQRDSAMYRCASSLWQGNTEAFFGQGTRLTVV.

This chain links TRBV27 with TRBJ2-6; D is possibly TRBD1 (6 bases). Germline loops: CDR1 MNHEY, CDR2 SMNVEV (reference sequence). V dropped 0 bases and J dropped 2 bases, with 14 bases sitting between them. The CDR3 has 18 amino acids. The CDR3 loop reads CASSLSNRVRAGANVLTF. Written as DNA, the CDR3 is TGTGCCAGCAGTTTATCTAACAGGGTGAGGGCTGGGGCCAACGTCCTGACTTTC.

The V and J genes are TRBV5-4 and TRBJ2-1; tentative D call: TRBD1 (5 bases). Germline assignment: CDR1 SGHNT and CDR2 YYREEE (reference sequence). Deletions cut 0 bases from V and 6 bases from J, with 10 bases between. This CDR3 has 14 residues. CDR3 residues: CASSLEGQGNEQFF. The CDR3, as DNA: TGTGCCAGCAGCTTGGAGGGTCAGGGCAATGAGCAGTTCTTC.

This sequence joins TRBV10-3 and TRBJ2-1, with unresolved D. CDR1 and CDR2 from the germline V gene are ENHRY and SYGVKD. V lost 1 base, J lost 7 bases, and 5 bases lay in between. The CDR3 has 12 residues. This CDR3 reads CAISEFRNEQFF. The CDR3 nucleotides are TGTGCCATCAGTGAGTTTAGAAATGAGCAGTTCTTC.

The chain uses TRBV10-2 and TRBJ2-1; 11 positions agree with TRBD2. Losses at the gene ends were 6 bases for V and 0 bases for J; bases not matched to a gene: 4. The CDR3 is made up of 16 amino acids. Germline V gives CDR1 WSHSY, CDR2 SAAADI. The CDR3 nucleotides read TGCGCCAGCAGCGTAGCGGGGGGGCGCTCCTACAATGAGCAGTTCTTC. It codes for CASSVAGGRSYNEQFF.

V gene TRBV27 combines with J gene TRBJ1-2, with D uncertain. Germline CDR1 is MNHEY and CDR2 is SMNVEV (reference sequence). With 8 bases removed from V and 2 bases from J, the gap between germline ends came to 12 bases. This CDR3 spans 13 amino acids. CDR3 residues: CASGEAGNYGYTF. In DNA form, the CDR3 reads TGTGCCAGCGGAGAAGCGGGGAACTATGGCTACACCTTC.

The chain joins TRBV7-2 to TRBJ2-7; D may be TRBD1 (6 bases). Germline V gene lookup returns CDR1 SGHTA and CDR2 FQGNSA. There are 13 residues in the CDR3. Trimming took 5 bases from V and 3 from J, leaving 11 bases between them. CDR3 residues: CASSRGQIYEQYF. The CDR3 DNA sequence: TGTGCCAGCAGCAGAGGACAGATCTACGAGCAGTACTTC.